This T cell receptor (beta chain) stems from a study of cytomegalovirus exposure and HLA in healthy donors. Overall study context: From donors who were HLA-typed, an early data release held 70 million to 90 million unique TCRs. Ancestry clustering placed about four fifths of some 400 genotyped donors in the Caucasian-associated cluster.

While unrecorded immune exposures were likely, the donors were nominally healthy when sampled. General study results and limits: Likely technical artifact: a cluster of highly shared sequence variants.

PCR involved 60 Vbeta and 13 Jbeta primers. Assay used: immunoSEQ multiplex PCR; TCRdb lists only in-frame clones, some missing. The sample consists of approximately 290,000 clones, under 90% of them appearing once. Germline loops: CDR1 SSHAT, CDR2 FNYEAQ (reference sequence). This CDR3 has 15 residues. Losses at the gene ends were 4 bases for V and 5 bases for J; bases not matched to a gene: 2. Turning to this clone: Its antigen is unknown.

The sequenced material came from PBMCs. This clonotype was sampled from a girl aged 2 to 9 in good health and CMV-seronegative. The rearrangement links TRBV7-7 to TRBJ2-3; TRBD2 agrees at 14 bases. The CDR3 spells CASSWTSGGLDTQYF. The DNA of the CDR3 is TGTGCCAGCAGCTGGACTAGCGGGGGGTTAGATACGCAGTATTTT.